Each of the 32 T cell receptor beta chains below was sequenced from the same sample in a study of blood T cell repertoires in COVID-19. The method was immunoSEQ multiplex PCR; TCRdb's version includes in-frame clones alone and lacks a portion of them. The data show 120,000 to 150,000 clones, with more than 70% seen just once and 13% held by the top ten. Sequenced material: peripheral blood. The receptor set was obtained from a man aged 55 to 70 with active or convalescent COVID-19.

This clone was recorded only once. The chain couples TRBV7-8 to TRBJ1-3, with 9 bases lining up with TRBD1. Trimming cost V 8 bases and J 7 bases; bases outside gene matches: 6. This CDR3 is built from 13 residues. Germline V gives CDR1 SGHVS, CDR2 FQNEAQ. The CDR3 region is CASGQGRGNTIYF. CDR3 DNA: TGTGCCAGCGGACAGGGGAGAGGGAACACCATATATTTT.

J is TRBJ2-1 and V is TRBV7-3; the D gene is possibly TRBD2 (6 bases). The V and J ends lost 0 bases and 2 bases respectively, with 14 bases between them. Germline loops: CDR1 SGHTA, CDR2 FQGTGA. CDR3 length equals 17 residues. Here the CDR3 DNA reads TGTGCCAGCAGCTTAACGAGGGAGCGGGCCGCCTACAATGAGCAGTTCTTC. Translating gives CASSLTRERAAYNEQFF.

The chain recombines TRBV5-3 with TRBJ1-5; the match to TRBD1 covers 8 bases. TRBV5-3 is an ORF, and what it does is uncertain. Trimming removed 5 bases from V and 11 bases from J; junction bases left unmatched: 15. The CDR3 contains 15 residues. CDR3 DNA sequence: TGTGCCAGAAGACACCGGACAGGGCGGTTGATAACCCAGCATTTT. Translating it yields CARRHRTGRLITQHF.

The rearrangement links TRBV7-7 to TRBJ2-1; 8 bases match TRBD1. The J segment lost 7 bases and the V segment lost 4 bases, leaving 9 bases of the junction unmatched. Germline loops: CDR1 SSHAT, CDR2 FNYEAQ (reference sequence). The CDR3 is 15 amino acids. The CDR3 DNA reads as TGTGCCAGCAGCTCTGGGACAGGCCTTGAGAATGAGCAGTTCTTC. Its protein is CASSSGTGLENEQFF.

The V and J genes are TRBV29-1 and TRBJ1-1; tentative D call: TRBD1 (5 bases). With 6 bases removed from V and 3 bases from J, the gap between germline ends came to 11 bases. There are 12 residues in the CDR3. Germline CDR1 and CDR2: SQVTM and ANQGSEA. The CDR3 DNA reads TGCAGCGTCAGGGTTCGGGACACTGAAGCTTTCTTT. Its protein product is CSVRVRDTEAFF. The full variable domain, in which reference TRBV29-1 and TRBJ1-1 provide the parts outside the CDR3, is SAVISQKPSRDICQRGTSLTIQCQVDSQVTMMFWYRQQPGQSLTLIATANQGSEATYESGFVIDKFPISRPNLTFSTLTVSNMSPEDSSIYLCSVRVRDTEAFFGQGTRLTVV.

The V gene is TRBV14, the J gene TRBJ1-2; 7 nucleotides align to TRBD1. V lost 2 bases to trimming and J lost 4 bases; unmatched junction nucleotides: 1. CDR1 is SGHDN, CDR2 FVKESK, per germline. The CDR3 runs to 13 residues. The CDR3, as DNA: TGTGCCAGCAGCCAAAACAGGGGCTATGGCTACACCTTC. The encoded protein is CASSQNRGYGYTF.

The chain joins TRBV7-9 to TRBJ1-5; 10 bases fit TRBD1. The CDR3 has 14 residues. Looked up from germline, CDR1 is SEHNR and CDR2 is FQNEAQ (reference sequence). V shed 5 bases and J 4 bases; nucleotides not matched to a gene: 2. CDR3 nucleotides: TGTGCCAGCAGCCGGACAGGGGGAAATCAGCCCCAGCATTTT. This sequence encodes CASSRTGGNQPQHF.

This clone was seen repeatedly, ten times or more. The genes are TRBV29-1 and TRBJ1-5; TRBD1 matches 12 bases. Looked up from germline, CDR1 is SQVTM and CDR2 is ANQGSEA. This CDR3 region has 16 residues. The ends lost 0 bases at V and 7 bases at J; junction bases unmatched: 7. This CDR3 reads CSVEEGGTGGQQPQHF. The DNA for the CDR3 is TGCAGCGTTGAAGAGGGGGGGACAGGGGGCCAACAGCCCCAGCATTTT. Based on the CDR3 plus reference TRBV29-1 and TRBJ1-5, the full variable domain is SAVISQKPSRDICQRGTSLTIQCQVDSQVTMMFWYRQQPGQSLTLIATANQGSEATYESGFVIDKFPISRPNLTFSTLTVSNMSPEDSSIYLCSVEEGGTGGQQPQHFGDGTRLSIL.

The chain couples TRBV19 to TRBJ1-5; D remains ambiguous. V lost 5 bases and J lost 5, with 13 bases in between. The germline gives CDR1 LNHDA, CDR2 SQIVND (reference sequence). This CDR3 is 14 amino acids long. CDR3 sequence: CASSLTNRDQPQHF. Written as DNA, the CDR3 is TGTGCCAGTAGTTTGACCAACAGAGATCAGCCCCAGCATTTT.

About this clone: At the DNA level, this CDR3 is encoded by other sequences in the same sample as well. This sequence joins TRBV18 and TRBJ2-5; perhaps TRBD1 as D (5 bases). Germline CDR1 reads KGHSH; CDR2 reads LQKENI. The CDR3 contains 13 residues. Deletions cut 3 bases from V and 2 bases from J, with 7 bases between. Here the CDR3 reads CASSPRQQETQYF. DNA for the CDR3: TGTGCCAGCTCACCCCGACAGCAAGAGACCCAGTACTTC.

This clone was counted between two and nine times. The chain joins TRBV29-1 to TRBJ2-1; TRBD2 aligns across 8 bases. V gave up 6 bases and J gave up 3 bases; unmatched junction bases: 13. The CDR3 is 16 residues long. CDR1 and CDR2 (germline): SQVTM, ANQGSEA. CDR3 residues: CSVVIPSGSNYNEQFF. The DNA of the CDR3 is TGCAGCGTCGTCATTCCCAGCGGGAGTAACTACAATGAGCAGTTCTTC.

The sample holds many counts of this clone. This chain joins TRBV5-1 and TRBJ1-1; 7 nucleotides agree with TRBD1. The CDR3 is 14 residues long. Per the germline V gene, CDR1 is SGHRS and CDR2 is YFSETQ. After removal of 4 bases from V and 1 base from J, the junction contained 4 bases not matched to a gene. The CDR3, as DNA: TGCGCCAGCAGCATCTCAGGGGGGAACACTGAAGCTTTCTTT. Its protein product is CASSISGGNTEAFF.

The CDR3 DNA sequence: TGTGCCAGCAGGGGATTACAGGGCTACGAGCAGTACTTC. It codes for CASRGLQGYEQYF. The V gene is TRBV6-5, the J gene TRBJ2-7; D may be TRBD1 (6 bases). CDR1 is MNHEY and CDR2 is SVGAGI in the germline V gene. V was trimmed by 6 bases and J by 3 bases, leaving 12 bases between them. The CDR3 is made up of 13 amino acids.

The chain has TRBV7-8 and TRBJ2-2, with TRBD2 matching over 11 bases. V lost 5 bases, J lost 4 bases, and 9 bases stayed unmatched. CDR1 is SGHVS and CDR2 is FQNEAQ in the germline V gene. The CDR3 consists of 17 residues. Written as DNA, the CDR3 is TGTGCCAGCAGCCCCACCCGGACTAGCGGGTTCACCGGGGAGCTGTTTTTT. Translated: CASSPTRTSGFTGELFF.

This chain joins TRBV15 and TRBJ1-6; D possibly corresponds to TRBD1 (5 bases). This CDR3 is built from 15 residues. CDR1 is LNHNV, CDR2 YYDKDF, per germline (reference sequence). Trimming pared 0 bases from V and 10 bases from J, leaving 13 bases between. CDR3 sequence: CATSRDTGLESPLHF. The CDR3 nucleotides read TGTGCCACCAGCAGAGATACAGGTTTAGAATCACCCCTCCACTTT.

This clone was picked up a small number of times. The chain is built from TRBV18 and TRBJ2-3, with unresolved D. Deletions cut 2 bases from V and 2 bases from J, with 8 bases between. The CDR3 contains 14 residues. Germline V gene data show CDR1 as KGHSH and CDR2 as LQKENI. This chain's CDR3 is CASSPSPPTDTQYF. DNA for the CDR3: TGTGCCAGCTCACCAAGCCCCCCCACAGATACGCAGTATTTT.

The chain couples TRBV10-3 to TRBJ2-3; 13 bases map to TRBD2. The V gene end was trimmed by 6 bases and the J gene end by 4 bases; junction bases not matched to a gene: 10. CDR1 and CDR2 from the germline V gene are ENHRY and SYGVKD. The CDR3 consists of 17 residues. The CDR3: CAIRAGTSGNGPDTQYF. In DNA form, the CDR3 reads TGTGCCATCAGGGCCGGGACTAGCGGGAACGGCCCAGATACGCAGTATTTT.

Only a few counts were recorded for this clone. The rearrangement links TRBV6-5 to TRBJ2-7; D may be TRBD1 (5 bases). CDR3 length: 13 residues. Germline V CDR1 and CDR2: MNHEY, SVGAGI. Trimming removed 6 bases at V and 2 bases at J, with 11 bases between. In nucleotides, the CDR3 is TGTGCCAGCAGGCCAGACAGCACCTACGAGCAGTACTTC. Protein product: CASRPDSTYEQYF.

The chain links TRBV19 to TRBJ2-2; 8 bases map to TRBD2. CDR3 length: 15 amino acids. V lost 1 base to trimming and J lost 7 bases; unmatched junction nucleotides: 5. CDR1 and CDR2 (germline): LNHDA, SQIVND (reference sequence). CDR3 in DNA: TGTGCCAGTAGTATAGGTAGCGGGAAGATCGGGGAGCTGTTTTTT. Amino acids: CASSIGSGKIGELFF.

The genes are TRBV7-2 and TRBJ1-2; 11 bases agree with TRBD1. Trimming removed 5 bases from V and 5 bases from J; junction bases left unmatched: 4. The CDR3 contains 14 residues. Germline V gene data show CDR1 as SGHTA and CDR2 as FQGNSA. The CDR3 sequence: CASSKGQGEYGYTF. The CDR3 DNA is TGTGCCAGCAGCAAGGGACAGGGGGAGTATGGCTACACCTTC.

V is TRBV7-3 and J is TRBJ2-1, with TRBD2 matching over 8 bases. This CDR3 region has 15 residues. CDR1 is SGHTA, CDR2 FQGTGA, per germline. After removal of 2 bases from V and 6 bases from J, the junction contained 6 bases not matched to a gene. CDR3 DNA sequence: TGTGCCAGCAGCTTACAGGGACTAGATACCAATGAGCAGTTCTTC. This sequence encodes CASSLQGLDTNEQFF.

This clone was counted a single time. The chain combines TRBV28 with TRBJ2-3; weak D call: TRBD2 (8 bases). The CDR3 spans 15 residues. Deletions cut 3 bases from V and 1 base from J, with 11 bases between. The germline V gene has CDR1 MDHEN and CDR2 SYDVKM. DNA for the CDR3: TGTGCCAGCAGTTTTAGCGGGACAGGCACAGATACGCAGTATTTT. Translating it yields CASSFSGTGTDTQYF.

This clone has a handful of counts. The chain uses TRBV5-3 and TRBJ2-1, with 10 bases fitting TRBD1. TRBV5-3 is assigned to the ORF class and has an uncertain function. There are 16 residues in the CDR3. V lost 10 bases and J lost 1; bases outside the gene matches: 11. The CDR3 sequence is CASQNLDRGSYNEQFF. The CDR3 nucleotides are TGTGCCTCTCAGAATTTGGACAGGGGGTCCTACAATGAGCAGTTCTTC.

The chain is built from TRBV25-1 and TRBJ1-3; D is possibly TRBD1 (5 bases). There are 15 residues in the CDR3. V was pared by 7 bases and J by 2 bases, with 15 bases between. Germline V CDR1 and CDR2: MGHDK, SYGVNS. The CDR3, as DNA: TGTGCCAGCACCAAAGCAGGGTTCGCTGGAAACACCATATATTTT. This encodes CASTKAGFAGNTIYF. The full variable domain, with the rest looked up from reference TRBV25-1 and TRBJ1-3, is EADIYQTPRYLVIGTGKKITLECSQTMGHDKMYWYQQDPGMELHLIHYSYGVNSTEKGDLSSESTVSRIRTEHFPLTLESARPSHTSQYLCASTKAGFAGNTIYFGEGSWLTVV.

The rearrangement joins TRBV28 to TRBJ2-4, with 7 nucleotides matching TRBD1. The J segment lost 7 bases and the V segment lost 5 bases, leaving 8 bases of the junction unmatched. Germline loops: CDR1 MDHEN, CDR2 SYDVKM. There are 14 residues in the CDR3. The CDR3 DNA sequence: TGTGCCAGCAGTGATGGGAACAGGGGCAACATTCAGTACTTC. Protein: CASSDGNRGNIQYF.

The chain combines TRBV2 with TRBJ2-7; 9 positions match TRBD2. The V gene's germline CDR1 is SNHLY and CDR2 FYNNEI. V lost 10 bases and J lost 7; bases outside the gene matches: 11. This CDR3 is 13 amino acids long. CDR3 sequence reads: CATAREGRQEQYF. DNA of the CDR3: TGTGCCACGGCGCGGGAGGGCCGTCAAGAGCAGTACTTC. Full variable domain (missing parts from reference TRBV2 and TRBJ2-7): EPEVTQTPSHQVTQMGQEVILRCVPISNHLYFYWYRQILGQKVEFLVSFYNNEISEKSEIFDDQFSVERPDGSNFTLKIRSTKLEDSAMYFCATAREGRQEQYFGPGTRLTVT.

The chain has TRBV7-2 and TRBJ1-3; D is ambiguous. The V end was cut by 2 bases, the J end by 0 bases, with 5 bases between. Germline V CDR1 and CDR2: SGHTA, FQGNSA. The CDR3 is 14 residues long. In DNA form, the CDR3 reads TGTGCCAGCAGCTTATCCCTCTCTGGAAACACCATATATTTT. It encodes CASSLSLSGNTIYF.

The chain joins TRBV2 to TRBJ2-7; TRBD2 aligns across 10 bases. Germline assignment: CDR1 SNHLY and CDR2 FYNNEI. With 4 bases clipped from V and 0 bases from J, the junction kept 15 bases outside the gene matches. This CDR3 spans 19 amino acids. CDR3 DNA sequence: TGTGCCAGCAGTGGGATGGTAGGACTAGCGGTCAGGAGCTCCTACGAGCAGTACTTC. Translated: CASSGMVGLAVRSSYEQYF.

CDR3 in DNA: TGTGCCAGCAGTGAAGGAGGGTACTACGAGCAGTACTTC. Protein: CASSEGGYYEQYF. V gene TRBV25-1 combines with J gene TRBJ2-7, with D perhaps TRBD2 (6 bases). The CDR3 runs 13 residues. Germline lookup yields CDR1 MGHDK and CDR2 SYGVNS. The ends were cut back, 2 bases at V and 3 bases at J, with 8 bases in the middle.

The CDR3 DNA reads TGTGCCAGCCGAAACACCGGGACAGGGACCCAGTACTTC. Its translation: CASRNTGTGTQYF. The chain joins TRBV7-2 to TRBJ2-7; 8 bases align to TRBD1. The J call may be incorrect, as the DNA end agrees better with TRBJ2-5. Looked up from germline, CDR1 is SGHTA and CDR2 is FQGNSA. The CDR3 spans 13 residues.

This chain joins TRBV3-1 (or the pseudogene TRBV3-2) and TRBJ2-2; no reliable D call. In germline, CDR1 is LGHDT, CDR2 YNNKEL (reference sequence). The V gene lost 0 bases and the J gene lost 6 bases, with 8 bases spanning the gap. The CDR3 has 14 amino acids. The CDR3 DNA reads as TGTGCCAGCAGCCAAGATCGTTTCCCCGGGGAGCTGTTTTTT. It specifies CASSQDRFPGELFF.

To note about this clone: This CDR3 is also generated by other DNA sequences in the sample. The V call is TRBV11-2, the J call TRBJ2-5; 7 bases line up with TRBD1. V dropped 6 bases and J dropped 4; count of bases not matched to a gene: 2. Germline loops: CDR1 SGHAT, CDR2 FQNNGV. CDR3 length equals 12 residues. CDR3 sequence reads: CASSRQGETQYF. The CDR3 bases are TGTGCCAGCAGTAGACAGGGAGAGACCCAGTACTTC.